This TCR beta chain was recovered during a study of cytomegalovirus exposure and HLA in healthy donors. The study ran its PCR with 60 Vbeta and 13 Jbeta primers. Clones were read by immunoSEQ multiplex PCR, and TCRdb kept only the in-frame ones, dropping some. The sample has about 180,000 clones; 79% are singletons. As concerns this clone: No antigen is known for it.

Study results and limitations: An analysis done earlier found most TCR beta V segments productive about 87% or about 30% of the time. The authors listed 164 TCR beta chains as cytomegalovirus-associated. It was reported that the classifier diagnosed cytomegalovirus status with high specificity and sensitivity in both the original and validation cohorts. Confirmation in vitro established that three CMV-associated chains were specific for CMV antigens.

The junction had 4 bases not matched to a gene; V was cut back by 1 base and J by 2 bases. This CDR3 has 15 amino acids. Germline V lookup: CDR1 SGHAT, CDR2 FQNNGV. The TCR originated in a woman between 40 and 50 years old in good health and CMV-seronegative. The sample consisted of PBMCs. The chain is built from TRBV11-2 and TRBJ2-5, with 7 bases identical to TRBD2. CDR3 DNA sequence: TGTGCCAGCAGCTTAGTGGCGGGGGAGCAAGAGACCCAGTACTTC. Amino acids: CASSLVAGEQETQYF.